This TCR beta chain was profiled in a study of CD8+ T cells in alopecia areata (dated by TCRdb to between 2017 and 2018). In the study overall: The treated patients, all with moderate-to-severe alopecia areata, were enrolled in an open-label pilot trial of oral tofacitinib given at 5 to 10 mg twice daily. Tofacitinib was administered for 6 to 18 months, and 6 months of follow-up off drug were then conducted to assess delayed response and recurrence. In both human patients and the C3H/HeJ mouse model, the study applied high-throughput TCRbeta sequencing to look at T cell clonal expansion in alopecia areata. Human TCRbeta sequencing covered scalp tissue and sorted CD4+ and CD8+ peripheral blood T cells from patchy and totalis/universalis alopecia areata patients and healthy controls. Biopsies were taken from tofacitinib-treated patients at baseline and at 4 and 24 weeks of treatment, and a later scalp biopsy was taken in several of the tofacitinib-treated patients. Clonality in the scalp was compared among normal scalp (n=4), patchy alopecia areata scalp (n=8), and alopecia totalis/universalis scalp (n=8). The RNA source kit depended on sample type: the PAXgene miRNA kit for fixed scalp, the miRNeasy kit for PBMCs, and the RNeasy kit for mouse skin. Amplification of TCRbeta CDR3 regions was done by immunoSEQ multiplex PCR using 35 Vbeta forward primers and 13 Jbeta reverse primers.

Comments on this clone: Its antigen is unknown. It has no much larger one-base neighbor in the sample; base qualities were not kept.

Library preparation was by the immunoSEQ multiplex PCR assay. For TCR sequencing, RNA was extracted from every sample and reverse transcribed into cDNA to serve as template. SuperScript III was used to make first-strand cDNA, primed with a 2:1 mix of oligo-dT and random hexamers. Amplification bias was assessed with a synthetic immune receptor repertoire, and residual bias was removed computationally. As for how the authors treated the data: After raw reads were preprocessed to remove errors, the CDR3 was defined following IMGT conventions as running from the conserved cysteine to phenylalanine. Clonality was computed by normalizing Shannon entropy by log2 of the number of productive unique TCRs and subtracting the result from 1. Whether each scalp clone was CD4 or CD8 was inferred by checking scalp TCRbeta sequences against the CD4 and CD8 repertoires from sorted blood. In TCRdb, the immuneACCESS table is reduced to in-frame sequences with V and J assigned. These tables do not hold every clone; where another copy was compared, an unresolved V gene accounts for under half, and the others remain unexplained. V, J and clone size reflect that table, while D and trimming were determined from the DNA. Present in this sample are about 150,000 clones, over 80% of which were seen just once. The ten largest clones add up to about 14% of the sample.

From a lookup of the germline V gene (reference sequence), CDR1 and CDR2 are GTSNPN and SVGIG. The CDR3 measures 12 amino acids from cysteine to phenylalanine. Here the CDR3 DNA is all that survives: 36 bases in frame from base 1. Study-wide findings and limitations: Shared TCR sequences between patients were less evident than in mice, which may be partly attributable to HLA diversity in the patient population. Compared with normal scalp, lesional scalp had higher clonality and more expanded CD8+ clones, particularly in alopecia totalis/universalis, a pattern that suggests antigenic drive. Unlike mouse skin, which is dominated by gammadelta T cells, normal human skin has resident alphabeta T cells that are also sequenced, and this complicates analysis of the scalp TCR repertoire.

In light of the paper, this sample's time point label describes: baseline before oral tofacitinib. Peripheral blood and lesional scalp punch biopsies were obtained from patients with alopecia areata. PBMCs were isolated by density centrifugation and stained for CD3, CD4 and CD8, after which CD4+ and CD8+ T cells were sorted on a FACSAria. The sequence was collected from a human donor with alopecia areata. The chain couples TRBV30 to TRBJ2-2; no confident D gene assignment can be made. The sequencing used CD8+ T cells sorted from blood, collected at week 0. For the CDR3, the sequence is CTAHGNTGELFF. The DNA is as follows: TGTACAGCGCACGGGAACACCGGGGAGCTGTTTTTT.